The sample holds a few counts of the clone carrying this T cell receptor (beta chain). The data originate from a study of T cells after yellow fever vaccination. Via MiXCR, TCRdb re-called the 5' RACE reads, giving one row per CDR3 protein. The data hold over 65,000 distinct CDR3 sequences, with 10% to 15% observed a single time. Germline V lookup: CDR1 MGHRA, CDR2 YSYEKL. V gave up 3 bases and J gave up 5 bases; unmatched junction bases: 8. This CDR3 has 15 residues. The origin of this receptor is a man between 18 and 29 years old who received the YFV17D yellow fever vaccine. Source: CD8+ T cells not binding an NS4B(214-222) dextramer, sorted from PBMCs, taken about 21 days after the first yellow fever vaccination. The chain couples TRBV4-1 to TRBJ2-5, with 8 bases that match TRBD1. CDR3 in amino acids: CASSHPQGALETQYF. The CDR3 DNA reads TGCGCCAGCAGCCACCCGCAGGGGGCCCTGGAGACCCAGTACTTC.